The 17 T cell receptor beta chains in this list originate from one sample, sequenced in a study of Graves' ophthalmopathy and Graves' hyperthyroidism listed by TCRdb under 2018. Sequencing was performed on an Illumina HiSeq 2000. For repertoire sequencing, TCR beta CDR3 regions were amplified from RNA transcripts. The first round was an RT-PCR using HTBI primers with the Qiagen OneStep RT-PCR kit, and this first round was followed by a second-round multiplex PCR, then size selection and purification. TCRdb trimmed the raw reads at Q25, called clones with MiXCR and kept productive beta chains. Under each unique CDR3 protein, matching rows form one entry showing the most common genes and DNA. The sample includes 300,000 to 400,000 distinct CDR3 sequences, with under 20% observed a single time. The biggest ten clones account for about 12% of the sample. Sequenced: peripheral blood. The source is an adult man with Graves' ophthalmopathy.

This clonotype was seen repeatedly, ten times or more. The chain carries TRBV11-2 and TRBJ2-5, with D possibly TRBD1 on 5 matching bases. The CDR3 consists of 14 residues. The V and J ends lost 1 base and 4 bases respectively, with 10 bases between them. Germline loops: CDR1 SGHAT, CDR2 FQNNGV. CDR3: CASSLARAPETQYF. Written as DNA, the CDR3 is TGTGCCAGCAGCTTAGCCAGGGCTCCAGAGACCCAGTACTTC.

This clonotype was picked up many times. The rearrangement joins TRBV7-2 to TRBJ2-2; the D is unclear. Germline V lookup: CDR1 SGHTA, CDR2 FQGNSA. The CDR3 has 11 residues. V was pared by 5 bases and J by 7 bases, with 5 bases between. This CDR3 is CASSPFGELFF. DNA of the CDR3: TGTGCCAGCAGCCCTTTCGGGGAGCTGTTTTTT.

J is TRBJ1-6 and V is TRBV28; D might be TRBD1 (6 bases). The germline V gene encodes CDR1 MDHEN and CDR2 SYDVKM. The CDR3 consists of 14 residues. V lost 3 bases and J lost 7, with 10 bases in between. The CDR3 DNA is TGTGCCAGCAGTTTGTGGGGGCGAAATTCACCCCTCCACTTT. Amino acids: CASSLWGRNSPLHF.

This clonotype appeared once. The germline gene is not matched at one end of the junction; a read error may be the cause. The V and J genes are TRBV15 and TRBJ1-2; 8 nucleotides agree with TRBD1. Germline loops: CDR1 LNHNV, CDR2 YYDKDF (reference sequence). The CDR3 runs to 16 residues. CDR3 coding DNA: TGTGCCACCAGCCCAATAGACATGACAGGGGACTATGGCTACAGCTTC. This translates into CATSPIDMTGDYGYSF.

This clonotype was observed many times. The J gene is TRBJ1-1, the V gene TRBV27, with 7 bases fitting TRBD1. The CDR3 length is 14 residues. V lost 3 bases and J lost 3; bases outside the gene matches: 4. Germline lookup yields CDR1 MNHEY and CDR2 SMNVEV (reference sequence). Here the CDR3 reads CASSFRGLYTEAFF. In nucleotides, the CDR3 is TGTGCCAGCAGTTTTAGGGGGCTTTACACTGAAGCTTTCTTT.

This clonotype showed up many times. V usage is TRBV20-1 and J usage is TRBJ2-7; 7 positions agree with TRBD2. Germline V CDR1 and CDR2: DFQATT, SNEGSKA (reference sequence). CDR3 size: 15 residues. The V and J ends lost 6 bases and 1 base, in that order; junction bases with no gene match: 12. The CDR3 reads CSAGEGKGPSYEQYF. CDR3 DNA: TGCAGTGCGGGGGAGGGGAAGGGCCCATCCTACGAGCAGTACTTC.

This clonotype was picked up many times. The CDR3 DNA reads as TGTGCCAGCAGCTTTGGTGGGGCTGGCTACACCTTC. Its translation is CASSFGGAGYTF. The gene calls are TRBV5-4 and TRBJ1-2, with D possibly matching TRBD1 (5 bases). Germline loops: CDR1 SGHNT, CDR2 YYREEE (reference sequence). Trimming cost V 2 bases and J 7 bases, with 9 bases left between them. CDR3 length equals 12 residues. Based on the CDR3 plus reference TRBV5-4 and TRBJ1-2, the full variable domain is ETGVTQSPTHLIKTRGQQVTLRCSSQSGHNTVSWYQQALGQGPQFIFQYYREEENGRGNFPPRFSGLQFPNYSSELNVNALELDDSALYLCASSFGGAGYTFGSGTRLTVV.

The sample holds a few counts of this clonotype. The gene calls are TRBV12-3 or TRBV12-4 and TRBJ2-5; D ambiguous. The CDR3 has 14 amino acids. Trimming cost V 2 bases and J 5 bases, with 12 bases left between them. The CDR3 loop reads CASSLNPEVETQYF. CDR3 nucleotide sequence: TGTGCCAGCAGTTTAAACCCCGAAGTCGAGACCCAGTACTTC.

This clonotype was counted only a few times. J is TRBJ1-3 and V is TRBV18; the D gene is possibly TRBD1 (6 bases). The CDR3 has 18 residues. V was pared by 0 bases and J by 4 bases, with 19 bases between. Germline V CDR1 and CDR2: KGHSH, LQKENI. The CDR3 protein is CASSPPGVPRGSGNTIYF. In DNA form, the CDR3 reads TGTGCCAGCTCACCACCGGGGGTCCCCAGGGGATCCGGAAACACCATATATTTT.

This clonotype came up many times. This chain connects TRBV2 to TRBJ1-2; no clear D gene. Germline assignment: CDR1 SNHLY and CDR2 FYNNEI. V lost 9 bases and J 4 bases, leaving 18 bases between the germline ends. This CDR3 region has 14 residues. The CDR3 DNA sequence: TGTGCCAGACCCGGACTGGGGATCGGCTATGGCTACACCTTC. This gives the protein CARPGLGIGYGYTF.

To note about this clonotype: This may come from a read error, since a much larger clone is one base off. This chain uses TRBV27 with TRBJ2-7, with 9 bases lining up with TRBD2. Looked up from germline, CDR1 is MNHEY and CDR2 is SMNVEV (reference sequence). The V and J ends lost 2 bases and 9 bases, in that order; junction bases with no gene match: 5. This CDR3 region has 13 residues. CDR3 sequence (DNA): TGTGCCAGCAGTTTACCTAGCGGGGCCGGGCAGTACTTC. This sequence encodes CASSLPSGAGQYF.

At least ten counts were recorded for this clonotype. V is TRBV6-2 or TRBV6-3 and J is TRBJ1-1, with unresolved D. With 6 bases removed from V and 7 bases from J, the gap between germline ends came to 15 bases. The CDR3 is 13 amino acids. The V gene's germline CDR1 is MNHEY and CDR2 SVGEGT. In nucleotides, the CDR3 is TGTGCCAGCAGAGACATCACCTCCTTTGAAGCTTTCTTT. Amino acid sequence: CASRDITSFEAFF.

This clonotype was observed many times. This sequence joins TRBV18 and TRBJ1-2; no firm D call. This CDR3 comprises 14 residues. Trimming removed 0 bases from V and 4 bases from J, with 9 bases in between. CDR1 is KGHSH, CDR2 LQKENI, per germline. Here the CDR3 DNA reads TGTGCCAGCTCACCACCGTTTCAAGGCTATGGCTACACCTTC. This encodes CASSPPFQGYGYTF.

This clonotype was seen ten or more times. V is TRBV4-1 and J is TRBJ1-6; D remains unclear. The ends were cut back, 0 bases at V and 8 bases at J, with 20 bases in the middle. The length of the CDR3 is 18 residues. Germline CDR1 and CDR2: MGHRA and YSYEKL. The CDR3 DNA sequence: TGCGCCAGCAGCCAAGAAAGGGCAGATATTGAAGTTGATTCACCCCTCCACTTT. This encodes CASSQERADIEVDSPLHF.

The J gene is TRBJ2-2, the V gene TRBV11-3; 7 nucleotides align to TRBD2. Germline V gives CDR1 SGHNT, CDR2 YENEEA. Trimming removed 3 bases from V and 3 bases from J; junction bases left unmatched: 4. The CDR3 is 15 residues long. The CDR3 DNA is TGTGCCAGCAGCTTGGGAGGGGTTTACACCGGGGAGCTGTTTTTT. This encodes CASSLGGVYTGELFF.

The J gene is TRBJ2-7, the V gene TRBV28; unclear D gene. This CDR3 spans 12 amino acids. V lost 6 bases and J 6 bases, leaving 12 bases between the germline ends. Looked up from germline, CDR1 is MDHEN and CDR2 is SYDVKM. CDR3 region: CASRNSLSEQYF. The DNA for the CDR3 is TGTGCCAGCAGGAACAGTCTGTCCGAGCAGTACTTC.

This clonotype was counted many times. The genes are TRBV6-5 and TRBJ1-2, with D unresolved. Trimming pared 1 base from V and 8 bases from J, leaving 23 bases between. Germline-derived CDR1 and CDR2 are MNHEY and SVGAGI. The CDR3 has 17 amino acids. As DNA, the CDR3 is TGTGCCAGCAGTTACTTCTCATCTGGAATTGAGAGCGGGGGCTACACCTTC. Residues: CASSYFSSGIESGGYTF.